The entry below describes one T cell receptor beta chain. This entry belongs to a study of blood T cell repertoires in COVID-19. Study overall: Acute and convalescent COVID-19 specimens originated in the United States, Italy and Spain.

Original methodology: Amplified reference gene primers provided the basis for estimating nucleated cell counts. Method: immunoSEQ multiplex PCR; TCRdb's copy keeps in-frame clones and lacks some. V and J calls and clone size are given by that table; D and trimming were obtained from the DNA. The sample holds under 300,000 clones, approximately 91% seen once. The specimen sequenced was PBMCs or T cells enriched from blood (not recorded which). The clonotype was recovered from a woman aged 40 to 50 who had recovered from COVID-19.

The CDR3 loop reads CASSGRTGGGEPQHF. The DNA for the CDR3 is TGTGCCAGCAGCGGGCGCACAGGGGGCGGTGAGCCCCAGCATTTT. V gene TRBV7-2 combines with J gene TRBJ1-5, with 9 nucleotides matching TRBD1. The germline CDR1 and CDR2 sequences are SGHTA and FQGNSA. The CDR3 is made up of 15 amino acids. With 5 bases clipped from V and 8 bases from J, the junction kept 10 bases outside the gene matches.